Below, 23 T cell receptor beta chains from the same sample are listed, as sequenced in a study of CD8 T cells in ankylosing spondylitis. From the 5' RACE reads, TCRdb called clonotypes with MiXCR, one entry per CDR3 protein. The table includes 200,000 to 300,000 distinct CDR3 sequences, less than 10% detected once. The sequenced material came from blood, either unsorted or a sorted T cell fraction (not recorded which). The receptors originated from a male donor with ankylosing spondylitis or in good health (not recorded which).

This clonotype has at least ten counts. This chain joins TRBV4-1 and TRBJ2-1; no definite D call. The CDR3 is 15 amino acids. The V end lost 1 base, the J end lost 1 base, and 8 bases lay between the germline ends. The germline V gene has CDR1 MGHRA and CDR2 YSYEKL. The CDR3 loop is CASSQGADSYNEQFF. CDR3 nucleotide sequence: TGCGCCAGCAGCCAAGGCGCGGATTCCTACAATGAGCAGTTCTTC.

The chain combines TRBV4-2 with TRBJ2-3, with 15 nucleotides matching TRBD2. Unmatched junction bases numbered 8, after V lost 4 bases and J lost 3 bases. CDR1 and CDR2 from the germline V gene are LGHNA and YNFKEQ. CDR3 length equals 18 residues. The CDR3 coding sequence is TGTGCCAGCAGCCCTCTCCCGGGACTAGCGGGAGGTACAGATACGCAGTATTTT. Translated, it gives CASSPLPGLAGGTDTQYF.

This clonotype was seen a handful of times. This chain uses TRBV20-1 with TRBJ2-3; 11 nucleotides line up with TRBD2. Germline assignment: CDR1 DFQATT and CDR2 SNEGSKA (reference sequence). The CDR3 extends over 17 amino acids. Losses at the gene ends were 5 bases for V and 2 bases for J; bases not matched to a gene: 12. CDR3 nucleotides: TGCAGTGCTTTCCACTCCATAGCGGGAGGGCCCACAGATACGCAGTATTTT. It yields the protein CSAFHSIAGGPTDTQYF.

The sample holds a few counts of this clonotype. The rearrangement uses TRBV7-3 and TRBJ2-2; D gene uncertain. CDR1 SGHTA and CDR2 FQGTGA come from the germline V gene. V was shortened by 5 bases and J by 4 bases, with 14 bases between the two germline ends. The CDR3 spans 15 residues. The CDR3 nucleotides read TGTGCCAGCAGCCCCCATCTAGTGGGCACCGGGGAGCTGTTTTTT. Protein: CASSPHLVGTGELFF.

V is TRBV7-6 and J is TRBJ2-5; D is uncertain. Germline V gene sequence: CDR1 SGHVS, CDR2 FNYEAQ. Trimming stripped 0 bases from V and 5 bases from J, with 13 bases between. The CDR3 has 15 residues. The CDR3 spells CASSLARRMGETQYF. CDR3 in DNA: TGTGCCAGCAGCTTAGCGCGAAGGATGGGGGAGACCCAGTACTTC.

This clonotype was counted many times. The chain is built from TRBV12-3 or TRBV12-4 and TRBJ1-3; possible D gene TRBD1, 6 bases. The CDR3 extends over 16 amino acids. Trimming shortened V by 6 bases and J by 0 bases, and 15 bases separated the two germline ends. Here the CDR3 reads CASRRPGDGSGNTIYF. CDR3 nucleotides: TGTGCCAGCAGACGACCAGGGGACGGCTCTGGAAACACCATATATTTT.

This clonotype was seen repeatedly, ten times or more. The chain carries TRBV29-1 and TRBJ2-4, with TRBD1 as a possible D gene (6 bases). The CDR3 has 13 residues. Trimming took 1 base from V and 8 from J, leaving 12 bases between them. The germline V gene encodes CDR1 SQVTM and CDR2 ANQGSEA. The CDR3 loop is CSVEGRGEDIQYF. The CDR3 coding sequence is TGCAGCGTTGAAGGCAGGGGTGAAGACATTCAGTACTTC.

A few counts support this clonotype. The J gene is TRBJ2-7, the V gene TRBV10-3; 10 bases map to TRBD2. The CDR3 contains 14 residues. The V and J ends lost 4 bases and 6 bases, in that order; junction bases with no gene match: 6. Germline V gene data show CDR1 as ENHRY and CDR2 as SYGVKD. The CDR3 loop is CAISAGAGGLEQYF. In nucleotides, the CDR3 is TGTGCCATCAGTGCTGGAGCGGGAGGGCTCGAGCAGTACTTC.

This clonotype was found many times. The chain links TRBV3-1 to TRBJ2-1; possibly TRBD1 for D (5 bases). V was cut by 1 base and J by 4 bases, with 8 bases left in between. Per germline, CDR1 LGHDT and CDR2 YNNKEL (reference sequence). There are 14 residues in the CDR3. CDR3 loop: CASSQGQFYNEQFF. CDR3 coding DNA: TGTGCCAGCAGCCAAGGACAGTTTTACAATGAGCAGTTCTTC.

This clonotype was picked up many times. This chain connects TRBV6-1 to TRBJ2-1; no clear D gene. This CDR3 has 15 residues. Germline V gene lookup returns CDR1 MNHNS and CDR2 SASEGT. With 10 bases removed from V and 1 base from J, the gap between germline ends came to 17 bases. CDR3 region: CATRSGFSSYNEQFF. The CDR3 bases are TGTGCCACCAGGTCGGGCTTCTCGTCCTACAATGAGCAGTTCTTC.

At least ten counts were recorded for this clonotype. The chain recombines TRBV5-1 with TRBJ2-7; 11 bases match TRBD2. In germline, CDR1 is SGHRS, CDR2 YFSETQ. The V and J ends lost 3 bases and 0 bases, in that order; junction bases with no gene match: 8. The CDR3 has 17 amino acids. The chain's CDR3 is CASSYGTSGASSYEQYF. The CDR3, as DNA: TGCGCCAGCAGCTACGGGACTAGCGGAGCTTCCTCCTACGAGCAGTACTTC.

There are a few counts of this clonotype. The genes are TRBV3-1 and TRBJ2-1, with TRBD1 identical over 7 bases. J was trimmed by 1 base and V by 4 bases; bases with no gene match: 13. Per the germline V gene, CDR1 is LGHDT and CDR2 is YNNKEL (reference sequence). This CDR3 contains 18 residues. CDR3 protein: CASSPRASGTASYNEQFF. Here the CDR3 DNA reads TGTGCCAGCAGCCCCCGGGCGTCCGGGACAGCATCCTACAATGAGCAGTTCTTC.

This chain connects TRBV7-9 to TRBJ2-1, with unresolved D. The V end lost 4 bases, the J end lost 9 bases, and 16 bases lay between the germline ends. This CDR3 contains 14 residues. Germline V lookup: CDR1 SEHNR, CDR2 FQNEAQ (reference sequence). The CDR3 sequence: CASSYLDWEAEQFF. The DNA for the CDR3 is TGTGCCAGCAGCTATCTAGACTGGGAAGCTGAGCAGTTCTTC.

This chain joins TRBV4-2 and TRBJ2-7; the D gene is possibly TRBD1 (5 bases). Deletions cut 0 bases from V and 9 bases from J, with 9 bases between. The CDR3 is 12 residues long. Germline V gives CDR1 LGHNA, CDR2 YNFKEQ. The chain's CDR3 is CASSQEGRGQYF. The CDR3, as DNA: TGTGCCAGCAGCCAAGAGGGTAGGGGGCAGTACTTC.

This clonotype was seen ten or more times. This chain links TRBV7-9 with TRBJ2-7; D may be TRBD2 (6 bases). Germline values: CDR1 SEHNR, CDR2 FQNEAQ (reference sequence). V gave up 1 base and J gave up 9 bases, with 13 bases separating them. The CDR3 is 13 residues long. Here the CDR3 reads CASSLGRDTGQYF. The CDR3 bases are TGTGCCAGCAGCTTAGGGCGGGATACCGGGCAGTACTTC. The variable domain in full, completed from reference TRBV7-9 and TRBJ2-7, reads DTGVSQNPRHKITKRGQNVTFRCDPISEHNRLYWYRQTLGQGPEFLTYFQNEAQLEKSRLLSDRFSAERPKGSFSTLEIQRTEQGDSAMYLCASSLGRDTGQYFGPGTRLTVT.

In this sample, this clonotype turned up many times. This chain uses TRBV20-1 with TRBJ2-1; TRBD2 agrees at 13 bases. J was trimmed by 8 bases and V by 5 bases; bases with no gene match: 6. There are 14 residues in the CDR3. CDR1 and CDR2 from the germline V gene are DFQATT and SNEGSKA (reference sequence). The CDR3 sequence: CSAPTSGRVDEQFF. DNA of the CDR3: TGCAGTGCTCCCACTAGCGGGAGGGTCGATGAGCAGTTCTTC.

This clonotype was seen repeatedly, ten times or more. V gene TRBV5-8 combines with J gene TRBJ1-2, with TRBD1 matching 10 bases. The V gene end was trimmed by 4 bases and the J gene end by 7 bases; junction bases not matched to a gene: 7. The germline gives CDR1 SGHTS, CDR2 YDEGEE. CDR3 length equals 14 residues. As DNA, the CDR3 is TGTGCCAGCAGCAAGGACAGGGGGTTAGGTGGCTACACCTTC. Translated, it gives CASSKDRGLGGYTF.

The sample holds many counts of this clonotype. This chain connects TRBV4-1 to TRBJ2-1; the match to TRBD1 covers 7 bases. Germline-derived CDR1 and CDR2 are MGHRA and YSYEKL. V lost 2 bases, J lost 5 bases, and 6 bases stayed unmatched. This CDR3 is built from 15 residues. For the CDR3, the DNA is TGCGCCAGCAGCCAACATCCGACAGGGAACAATGAGCAGTTCTTC. It encodes CASSQHPTGNNEQFF.

There are many counts of this clonotype. The chain has TRBV29-1 and TRBJ1-2, with 8 bases aligning to TRBD1. Germline CDR1 reads SQVTM; CDR2 reads ANQGSEA. Trimming cost V 5 bases and J 1 base; bases outside gene matches: 6. This CDR3 has 14 residues. The CDR3 reads CSVIQGDHNYGYTF. CDR3 nucleotide sequence: TGCAGCGTTATACAGGGGGACCATAACTATGGCTACACCTTC. Together with reference TRBV29-1 and TRBJ1-2, the CDR3 gives the full variable domain: SAVISQKPSRDICQRGTSLTIQCQVDSQVTMMFWYRQQPGQSLTLIATANQGSEATYESGFVIDKFPISRPNLTFSTLTVSNMSPEDSSIYLCSVIQGDHNYGYTFGSGTRLTVV.

This clonotype was counted many times. This chain uses TRBV7-2 with TRBJ2-2; D gene ambiguous. The germline V and J ends were trimmed by 1 base and 0 bases, with 12 bases remaining between them. The CDR3 is 17 amino acids. The germline gives CDR1 SGHTA, CDR2 FQGNSA. This CDR3 is CASSLVGGRPNTGELFF. CDR3 sequence (DNA): TGTGCCAGCAGCTTAGTTGGTGGACGACCGAACACCGGGGAGCTGTTTTTT.

This clonotype was seen ten or more times. The V call is TRBV20-1, the J call TRBJ1-1; perhaps TRBD1 as D (6 bases). Germline V gene lookup returns CDR1 DFQATT and CDR2 SNEGSKA (reference sequence). The CDR3 extends over 14 amino acids. V gave up 3 bases and J gave up 1 base, with 12 bases separating them. The CDR3: CSASETGRNTEAFF. The CDR3 region has the DNA TGCAGTGCTAGCGAAACAGGGAGGAACACTGAAGCTTTCTTT.

Worth noting for this clonotype: A clone one base away is much larger, so this may be a read error. The chain couples TRBV5-4 to TRBJ2-3; D is uncertain. Germline loops: CDR1 SGHNT, CDR2 YYREEE (reference sequence). CDR3 size: 14 residues. CDR3 sequence reads: CASTLVQSTDTQYF. CDR3 nucleotides: TGTGCCAGCACCTTGGTCCAAAGCACAGATACGCAGTATTTT.

This clonotype was seen at least ten times. This rearrangement joins TRBV6-1 to TRBJ2-3; perhaps D is TRBD1 or TRBD2 (5 bases each). Germline loops: CDR1 MNHNS, CDR2 SASEGT. The CDR3 is 15 residues long. The V end lost 6 bases, the J end lost 1 base, and 14 bases lay between the germline ends. The CDR3 is CASSVGDGRTDTQYF. The CDR3 DNA sequence: TGTGCCAGCAGCGTCGGGGACGGACGCACAGATACGCAGTATTTT.